One sample yielded the 8 T cell receptor beta chains listed below, sequenced in a study of neurological immune-mediated disorders. TCRdb itself ran the 5' RACE reads through MiXCR, one entry per CDR3 protein. The sample holds tens of thousands of distinct CDR3 sequences, 14% seen once. The source material was PBMCs. The receptors come from a woman between 45 and 65 years old in good health.

This clonotype was counted at least ten times. The gene calls are TRBV9 and TRBJ2-1; 11 bases align to TRBD2. Unmatched junction bases numbered 3, after V lost 4 bases and J lost 3 bases. CDR1 and CDR2 (germline): SGDLS, YYNGEE. The CDR3 is 15 residues long. The CDR3 coding sequence is TGTGCCAGCAGCAAGACTAGCGGGGACTACAATGAGCAGTTCTTC. Amino acid sequence: CASSKTSGDYNEQFF. Complete variable domain (other parts from reference TRBV9 and TRBJ2-1): DSGVTQTPKHLITATGQRVTLRCSPRSGDLSVYWYQQSLDQGLQFLIQYYNGEERAKGNILERFSAQQFPDLHSELNLSSLELGDSALYFCASSKTSGDYNEQFFGPGTRLTVL.

This clonotype was seen repeatedly, ten times or more. V is TRBV3-1 and J is TRBJ2-2, with D maybe TRBD1 (6 bases). Germline-derived CDR1 and CDR2 are LGHDT and YNNKEL (reference sequence). V lost 4 bases and J lost 3, with 12 bases in between. This CDR3 is 15 amino acids long. The CDR3 loop reads CASSRRTAYTGELFF. CDR3 nucleotide sequence: TGTGCCAGCAGCCGCCGGACAGCATACACCGGGGAGCTGTTTTTT. Full variable domain (rest looked up from reference TRBV3-1 and TRBJ2-2): DTAVSQTPKYLVTQMGNDKSIKCEQNLGHDTMYWYKQDSKKFLKIMFSYNNKELIINETVPNRFSPKSPDKAHLNLHINSLELGDSAVYFCASSRRTAYTGELFFGEGSRLTVL.

In its sample, this clonotype was seen many times. The rearrangement uses TRBV27 and TRBJ1-4, with D possibly being TRBD1 (6 bases). This CDR3 is 14 amino acids long. The germline V gene has CDR1 MNHEY and CDR2 SMNVEV (reference sequence). Deletions cut 6 bases from V and 4 bases from J, with 12 bases between. CDR3 in amino acids: CASRLTGSNEKLFF. As DNA, the CDR3 is TGTGCCAGCAGACTCACAGGGAGTAATGAAAAACTGTTTTTT.

Notes on this clonotype: A read error is possible here, since a much larger clone lies one base away. This chain uses TRBV5-1 with TRBJ1-2; 9 bases fit TRBD1. The CDR3 totals 15 residues. The germline gives CDR1 SGHRS, CDR2 YFSETQ. As DNA, the CDR3 is TGCGCCAGTAGCATCCTACAGGGGGCTAACTATTGCTACACCTTC. Encoded protein: CASSILQGANYCYTF.

This clonotype was seen many times. This chain uses TRBV12-3 or TRBV12-4 with TRBJ2-7, with D possibly TRBD1 on 6 matching bases. The CDR3 sequence is 16 residues long. Trimming took 7 bases from V and 0 from J, leaving 19 bases between them. The CDR3 is CASIPYPQGSSYEQYF. In DNA, the CDR3 is TGTGCCAGCATCCCGTATCCGCAGGGGAGCTCCTACGAGCAGTACTTC.

This clonotype was detected ten times or more. The chain recombines TRBV5-1 with TRBJ2-7; 14 bases are a match to TRBD2. The ends lost 3 bases at V and 5 bases at J; junction bases unmatched: 4. The CDR3 is 15 amino acids. Germline CDR1 reads SGHRS; CDR2 reads YFSETQ. CDR3 protein: CASSYGTSGGNEQYF. CDR3 in DNA: TGCGCCAGCAGCTACGGGACTAGCGGGGGTAACGAGCAGTACTTC.

This clonotype occurred many times. V gene TRBV5-5 combines with J gene TRBJ2-2; 12 bases map to TRBD1. The CDR3 consists of 17 residues. Germline values: CDR1 SGHKS, CDR2 YYEKEE (reference sequence). J was trimmed by 4 bases and V by 2 bases; bases with no gene match: 6. CDR3 coding DNA: TGTGCCAGCAGCTTATGGGACAGGGGGCTTAGCACCGGGGAGCTGTTTTTT. Encoded protein: CASSLWDRGLSTGELFF.

This clonotype was counted ten times or more. The V and J genes are TRBV15 and TRBJ1-2, with TRBD1 as a possible D gene (6 bases). The CDR3 is 13 amino acids. Trimming pared 10 bases from V and 0 bases from J, leaving 12 bases between. Germline lookup yields CDR1 LNHNV and CDR2 YYDKDF (reference sequence). CDR3: CAIWRGANYGYTF. The DNA for the CDR3 is TGTGCCATCTGGAGGGGGGCTAACTATGGCTACACCTTC.